This entry lists 5 T cell receptor beta chains sequenced from one sample in a study of blood T cell repertoires in COVID-19. Measured with immunoSEQ multiplex PCR; TCRdb has only the in-frame clones, and not every one. The table lists some 170,000 clones, about four fifths of them singletons. Sequences were obtained from peripheral blood. These receptors were collected from a woman in her 70s with acute or convalescent COVID-19.

This clone occurred once. This chain connects TRBV2 to TRBJ2-1; 8 bases are a match to TRBD2. CDR1 is SNHLY, CDR2 FYNNEI, per germline. The J segment lost 8 bases and the V segment lost 6 bases, leaving 15 bases of the junction unmatched. The length of the CDR3 is 16 residues. The CDR3 bases are TGTGCCAGCAGGAACGCCCAGGGGACTAGTTCTTATGAGCAGTTCTTC. This translates into CASRNAQGTSSYEQFF.

The chain employs TRBV11-2 and TRBJ2-5; D may be TRBD2 (6 bases). CDR1 is SGHAT, CDR2 FQNNGV, per germline. This CDR3 comprises 12 residues. Trimming removed 11 bases from V and 3 bases from J, with 13 bases in between. Here the CDR3 reads CASRGDEETQYF. The DNA for the CDR3 is TGTGCCTCGCGGGGAGACGAAGAGACCCAGTACTTC. The whole variable domain, remainder taken from reference TRBV11-2 and TRBJ2-5, is EAGVAQSPRYKIIEKRQSVAFWCNPISGHATLYWYQQILGQGPKLLIQFQNNGVVDDSQLPKDRFSAERLKGVDSTLKIQPAKLEDSAVYLCASRGDEETQYFGPGTRLLVL.

Details on this clone: Germline is not matched at one junction end, which may reflect a read error. The genes are TRBV7-7 and TRBJ2-7; perhaps TRBD2 as D (5 bases). This CDR3 has 14 residues. CDR1 is SSHAT and CDR2 is FNYEAQ in the germline V gene (reference sequence). For the CDR3, the DNA is TGTGCTAGCAGCTTAGACCGGGACTCCTACGAGCAGTACTTC. Its translation is CASSLDRDSYEQYF.

V usage is TRBV6-5 and J usage is TRBJ2-7, with 7 positions matching TRBD1. V dropped 5 bases and J dropped 5; count of bases not matched to a gene: 3. Germline V gene data show CDR1 as MNHEY and CDR2 as SVGAGI. The CDR3 runs to 12 residues. CDR3 nucleotide sequence: TGTGCCAGCAGTCGACAGGGAGACGAGCAGTACTTC. Protein: CASSRQGDEQYF.

V gene TRBV6-5 combines with J gene TRBJ2-7; no definite D call. V was trimmed by 6 bases and J by 4 bases, leaving 10 bases between them. The CDR3 is 12 residues long. Germline lookup yields CDR1 MNHEY and CDR2 SVGAGI. CDR3: CASSSPLYEQYF. CDR3 sequence (DNA): TGTGCCAGCAGCTCCCCCCTGTACGAGCAGTACTTC.